This record covers a single TCR beta chain. CDR3 length: 15 residues. The V end was cut by 6 bases, the J end by 10 bases, with 25 bases between. The germline V gene has CDR1 SGHAT and CDR2 FQNNGV. Sequencing of TCR beta was performed on blood CD8+ T cells and on blood CD4+ T cells. The study used treatment-naive patients who had stable or active relapsing-remitting disease as multiple sclerosis controls. These data are taken from a study of CD8 T cells in Susac syndrome. Reverse transcription used about 0.5 to 1 ug RNA and random hexamers. TCRdb redid the calling of the immunoSEQ multiplex PCR reads with MiXCR, one entry per CDR3 protein. The table lists 200,000 to 250,000 distinct CDR3 sequences, roughly 92% of them singletons, with 0.1% to 0.15% in the top ten.

This sequence originates from a human donor with multiple sclerosis. The chain couples TRBV11-2 to TRBJ2-7; TRBD1 or TRBD2 may be the D gene (5 bases each). The sequenced sample was CD8+ T cells from PBMCs. The CDR3 sequence: CASRPPGRPSENQYF. CDR3 bases: TGTGCCAGCAGGCCTCCGGGACGCCCGTCGGAGAACCAGTACTTC. Using reference TRBV11-2 and TRBJ2-7 for the parts outside the CDR3, the full variable domain is EAGVAQSPRYKIIEKRQSVAFWCNPISGHATLYWYQQILGQGPKLLIQFQNNGVVDDSQLPKDRFSAERLKGVDSTLKIQPAKLEDSAVYLCASRPPGRPSENQYFGPGTRLTVT.